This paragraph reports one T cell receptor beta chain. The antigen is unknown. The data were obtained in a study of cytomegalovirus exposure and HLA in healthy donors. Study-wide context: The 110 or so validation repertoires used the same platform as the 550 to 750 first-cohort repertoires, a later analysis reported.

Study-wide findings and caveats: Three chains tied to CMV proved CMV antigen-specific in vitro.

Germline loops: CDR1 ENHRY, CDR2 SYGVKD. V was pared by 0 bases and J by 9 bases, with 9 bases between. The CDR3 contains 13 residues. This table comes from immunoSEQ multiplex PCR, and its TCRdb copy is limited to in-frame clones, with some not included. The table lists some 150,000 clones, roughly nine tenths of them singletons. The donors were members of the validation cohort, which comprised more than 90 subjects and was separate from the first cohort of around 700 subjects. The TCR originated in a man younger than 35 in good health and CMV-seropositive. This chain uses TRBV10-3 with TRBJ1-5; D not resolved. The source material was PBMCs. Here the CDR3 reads CAISESEEMPQHF. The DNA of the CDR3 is TGTGCCATCAGTGAGTCGGAGGAGATGCCCCAGCATTTT.